This T cell receptor beta chain appears in the sequencing data of a study of blood T cell repertoires in COVID-19. Measured with immunoSEQ multiplex PCR; TCRdb has only the in-frame clones, and not every one. The sample records roughly 84,000 clones, around three quarters being singletons. The germline gives CDR1 SGHTA, CDR2 FQGNSA. This CDR3 is 14 amino acids long. Trimming cost V 5 bases and J 0 bases, with 10 bases left between them. By share, this clone ranks as medium-sized. The sequenced sample consisted of peripheral blood. V and J are TRBV7-2 and TRBJ1-1, with D perhaps TRBD1 (5 bases). This sequence originates from a woman aged 45-65 years with acute or convalescent COVID-19. The CDR3 spells CASSIDRLNTEAFF. Here the CDR3 DNA reads TGTGCCAGCAGCATCGACAGATTGAACACTGAAGCTTTCTTT.